Listed below are T cell receptor beta chains from one sample, sequenced in a study of blood T cell repertoires in COVID-19. Repertoires were generated with immunoSEQ multiplex PCR, while TCRdb's copy carries only in-frame clones and drops some. This sample has roughly 100,000 clones, with approximately 91% found just once. The sample consisted of peripheral blood. The receptor set was obtained from a woman between 70 and 85 years old with acute or convalescent COVID-19. Each CDR3 is given with its conserved first and last residue. D genes are given only for firm matches. A clone size is listed for some rows: how often the clone was seen (once, few, many), or a class if it is expanded.

TRBJ2-7 once TRBV14 . CASSQGRAEQYF TGTGCCAGCAGCCAAGGGCGGGCCGAGCAGTACTTC
TRBJ1-2 . TRBV28 . CASSFSPGYGYTF TGTGCCAGCAGTTTTTCGCCAGGGTATGGCTACACCTTC
TRBJ2-5 . TRBV5-4 . CASSTNTQETQYF TGTGCCAGCAGCACTAATACCCAAGAGACCCAGTACTTC
TRBJ2-3 . TRBV19 . CASSPGMYTQYF TGTGCCAGTAGCCCGGGGATGTATACGCAGTATTTT
TRBJ2-4 . TRBV10-1 . CASSEGGENIQYF TGCGCCAGCAGTGAGGGAGGGGAAAACATTCAGTACTTC
TRBJ2-5 . TRBV2 TRBD2 CASRTGLGGETQYF TGTGCCAGCAGGACGGGACTAGGGGGGGAGACCCAGTACTTC
TRBJ2-5 . TRBV7-6 TRBD1 CASSLVKGQQETQYF TGTGCCAGCAGCTTAGTAAAGGGACAGCAAGAGACCCAGTACTTC
TRBJ2-5 . TRBV5-4 TRBD1 CASSRDRQETQYF TGTGCCAGCAGCCGGGACAGACAAGAGACCCAGTACTTC
TRBJ2-1 few TRBV6-2/TRBV6-3 TRBD2 CASSYSLAGGLDEQFF TGTGCCAGCAGTTACTCCCTAGCGGGAGGACTGGATGAGCAGTTCTTC
TRBJ2-1 . TRBV5-1 TRBD1 CASSLARQGLNEQFF TGCGCCAGCAGCTTGGCCCGACAGGGGCTCAATGAGCAGTTCTTC
TRBJ1-4 . TRBV6-5 . CASSRTVNEKLFF TGTGCCAGCAGTAGGACAGTGAATGAAAAACTGTTTTTT
TRBJ2-1 . TRBV14 TRBD2 CASSQGSGTSAHEQFF TGTGCCAGCAGCCAAGGGAGCGGGACCAGCGCCCATGAGCAGTTCTTC
TRBJ1-4 . TRBV2 . CASSERSGGGTNEKLFF TGTGCCAGCAGTGAACGCAGTGGCGGGGGGACTAATGAAAAACTGTTTTTT
TRBJ1-5 . TRBV24-1 . CATSRTGYQPQHF TGTGCCACCAGCAGAACAGGGTACCAGCCCCAGCATTTT
TRBJ2-1 . TRBV3-1/TRBV3-2 . CASSQDPRLGQFF TGTGCCAGCAGCCAAGACCCGAGACTGGGGCAGTTCTTC
TRBJ1-4 . TRBV19 TRBD1 CASSIPGQRNEKLFF TGTGCCAGTAGTATCCCGGGACAGAGAAATGAAAAACTGTTTTTT
TRBJ1-2 . TRBV9 . CASSVSFGSGVPYGYGYTF TGTGCCAGCAGCGTATCCTTTGGGTCAGGGGTCCCCTATGGCTATGGCTACACCTTC
TRBJ2-7 . TRBV5-1 TRBD1 CASSSGTGAPYEQYF TGCGCCAGCAGTTCCGGGACAGGGGCCCCCTACGAGCAGTACTTC
TRBJ1-1 . TRBV3-1/TRBV3-2 . CASSQARGYTEAFF TGTGCCAGCAGCCAAGCTCGGGGTTACACTGAAGCTTTCTTT
TRBJ1-2 . TRBV19 . CASSQTQTGYYGYTF TGTGCCAGTAGTCAAACTCAAACAGGGTACTATGGCTACACCTTC
TRBJ1-2 . TRBV19 TRBD1 CASRPGQGIRGYGYTF TGTGCCAGTAGGCCGGGACAGGGAATCAGAGGCTATGGCTACACCTTC
TRBJ1-1 . TRBV30 . CAWSRRGVNTEAFF TGTGCCTGGAGTAGAAGGGGCGTGAACACTGAAGCTTTCTTT
TRBJ1-3 . TRBV7-2 TRBD1 CASSHRGEGNTIYF TGTGCCAGCAGCCACAGGGGGGAAGGAAACACCATATATTTT
TRBJ2-2 . TRBV3-1/TRBV3-2 TRBD2 CASSEGLAGASGELFF TGTGCCAGCAGCGAGGGACTAGCGGGAGCTTCCGGGGAGCTGTTTTTT
TRBJ1-3 . TRBV5-1 . CASSLQQGSGNTIYF TGCGCCAGCAGCTTGCAACAGGGTTCTGGAAACACCATATATTTT
TRBJ1-5 . TRBV15 TRBD1 CATSRARTGEGPQHF TGTGCCACCAGCAGAGCCAGGACAGGGGAAGGGCCCCAGCATTTT
TRBJ2-7 . TRBV6-5 TRBD1 CASSPILGQVKKQYF TGTGCCAGCAGCCCCATATTGGGACAGGTTAAAAAGCAGTACTTC